This T cell receptor beta chain was sequenced in a study of shared clonotypes between healthy human individuals. Study conclusions and caveats: Relative to clonotypes present in all four donors, those not shared had lower generation probabilities.

A remark on this clone: What it binds is not known.

V trimming: 6 bases; J trimming: 2 bases; junction bases outside the gene matches: 9. The CDR3 totals 18 residues. Germline CDR1 reads SEHNR; CDR2 reads FQNEAQ (reference sequence). In the naive CD8 group, cells lacked CD45RO and were positively selected for CCR7, so terminally differentiated effector memory CD45RA+ cells were left out. Measured with immunoSEQ multiplex PCR; TCRdb has only the in-frame clones, and not every one. The sample carries about 2.2 million clones, just over 90% recorded once. The V and J genes are TRBV7-9 and TRBJ2-2; TRBD2 matches 13 bases. The source of this sequence is a man aged 18 to 30 in good health. Some clones in this sample may be carry-over from other donors' samples. The source material was naive CD8+ T cells from PBMCs. CDR3 loop: CASSYRLAGGLNTGELFF. Here the CDR3 DNA reads TGTGCCAGCAGTTACAGACTAGCGGGAGGCCTAAACACCGGGGAGCTGTTTTTT.